The T cell receptor (beta chain) under discussion was sequenced for a study of blood T cell repertoires in COVID-19. Study context: COVID-19 samples from acute and convalescent phases originated in the United States, Italy and Spain. PBMCs, B-cell-depleted T cells, or T cells were the source of the cDNA or gDNA that made up the material.

In the source study's methods: It was from reference gene primer amplification that nucleated cell counts were estimated. Repertoires were generated with immunoSEQ multiplex PCR, while TCRdb's copy carries only in-frame clones and drops some. That table gives V, J and clone size, and the DNA gave D and trimming. Found here are about 110,000 clones, about 85% of them singletons; the top ten hold around 2%. The CDR3 loop spans 15 amino acids. The V segment lost 2 bases and the J segment 5 bases; nucleotides outside the gene matches: 7. In germline, CDR1 is MDHEN, CDR2 SYDVKM. This clonotype originated in a human donor in a cohort sampled during active COVID-19. Input material: peripheral blood. The chain links TRBV28 to TRBJ1-1; TRBD1 aligns across 8 bases. The CDR3 DNA is TGTGCCAGCAGTTTACGAACCACAGGGGGGACTGAAGCTTTCTTT. It is translated as CASSLRTTGGTEAFF. Combining the CDR3 with reference TRBV28 and TRBJ1-1 gives the whole variable domain DVKVTQSSRYLVKRTGEKVFLECVQDMDHENMFWYRQDPGLGLRLIYFSYDVKMKEKGDIPEGYSVSREKKERFSLILESASTNQTSMYLCASSLRTTGGTEAFFGQGTRLTVV.